One and the same sample provided the 2 T cell receptor beta chains below, sequenced in a study of spatial heterogeneity in lung cancer. TCRdb passed the 5' RACE reads through MiXCR, listing each CDR3 protein once. The sample lists 5,500 to 8,000 distinct CDR3 sequences, 5.4% occurring once. Time point in this sample: sample taken at primary tumor resection. Whole RNA from tumor, nontumor lung or frozen PBMC was sequenced unsorted. The sequencing used normal lung tissue next to the tumor, collected at surgery. These receptors were taken from a female donor with early-stage non-small cell lung cancer.

This clonotype was found many times. This chain links TRBV5-1 with TRBJ2-5; weak D call: TRBD1 (6 bases). CDR3 length: 13 residues. The ends were cut back, 4 bases at V and 5 bases at J, with 12 bases in the middle. Germline V gene sequence: CDR1 SGHRS, CDR2 YFSETQ. The CDR3 region has the DNA TGCGCCAGCAGCCGGACAGAGGGGGAGACCCAGTACTTC. Translated, it gives CASSRTEGETQYF.

This clonotype was seen repeatedly, ten times or more. The chain combines TRBV6-2 or TRBV6-3 with TRBJ2-3, with 11 bases fitting TRBD2. The CDR3 length is 16 residues. CDR1 is MNHEY and CDR2 is SVGEGT in the germline V gene. The trim removed 8 bases at V and 10 bases at J, leaving 17 bases unmatched. CDR3 nucleotide sequence: TGTGCCAGCTCTATACTAGCGGGAGTCTACCGCCCGCCGCAGTATTTT. It encodes CASSILAGVYRPPQYF.